Listed below are T cell receptor beta chains from one sample, sequenced in a study of cytomegalovirus exposure and HLA in healthy donors. The assay was immunoSEQ multiplex PCR, and TCRdb's table has in-frame clones only and misses some. The data hold under 150,000 clones, with roughly 79% observed a single time. Input material: PBMCs. The origin of the receptors is a boy between 2 and 10 years old in good health and CMV-seronegative. Each CDR3 is given with its conserved first and last residue. Fields, in order: clone size, D gene, V gene, CDR3 length, J gene, CDR3 DNA, CDR3 protein. A D gene is named only where the DNA matches it firmly. Not all rows give a size; the values are once, few, many and, for expanded clones, a class.

clone size: NA
D gene: TRBD1
V gene: TRBV7-9
CDR3 length: 16
J gene: TRBJ1-3
CDR3 DNA: TGTGCCAGCAGCTCTCGACAGGGAAGGCCTGGAAACACCATATATTTT
CDR3 protein: CASSSRQGRPGNTIYF

clone size: NA
D gene: TRBD1
V gene: TRBV7-9
CDR3 length: 14
J gene: TRBJ2-7
CDR3 DNA: TGTTCCAGCAGCTCGGGACAGAGCTCCTACGAGCAGTACTTC
CDR3 protein: CSSSSGQSSYEQYF

clone size: NA
D gene: NA
V gene: TRBV4-3
CDR3 length: 17
J gene: TRBJ2-6
CDR3 DNA: TGCGCCAGCAGCCAAGTATGGCAGGGGTACGGGGCCAACGTCCTGACTTTC
CDR3 protein: CASSQVWQGYGANVLTF

clone size: NA
D gene: NA
V gene: TRBV6-1
CDR3 length: 15
J gene: TRBJ2-2
CDR3 DNA: TGTGCCAGCACCCAGAGGGGGGGACGTGCCGGGGAGCTGTTTTTT
CDR3 protein: CASTQRGGRAGELFF

clone size: NA
D gene: TRBD1
V gene: TRBV6-1
CDR3 length: 13
J gene: TRBJ1-1
CDR3 DNA: TGTGCCAGCAGGATAGACAGGGGCAGGTGGGCTTTCTTT
CDR3 protein: CASRIDRGRWAFF

clone size: NA
D gene: TRBD1
V gene: TRBV7-9
CDR3 length: 14
J gene: TRBJ1-5
CDR3 DNA: TGTGCCAGCAGCCTCTCAGGGGGTAATCAGCCCCAGCATTTT
CDR3 protein: CASSLSGGNQPQHF

clone size: NA
D gene: NA
V gene: TRBV7-2
CDR3 length: 17
J gene: TRBJ1-5
CDR3 DNA: TGTGCCAGCAGCATACCGGACAGAATTTATAGCAATCAGCCCCAGCATTTT
CDR3 protein: CASSIPDRIYSNQPQHF

clone size: NA
D gene: NA
V gene: TRBV6-5
CDR3 length: 13
J gene: TRBJ1-5
CDR3 DNA: TGTGCCAGCAGTTATACGGGTATCAGCCCCCAGCATTTT
CDR3 protein: CASSYTGISPQHF

clone size: NA
D gene: NA
V gene: TRBV7-3
CDR3 length: 16
J gene: TRBJ2-2
CDR3 DNA: TGTGCCAGCAGCTTAGAAGGCGTACCGAGGACCGGGGAGCTGTTTTTT
CDR3 protein: CASSLEGVPRTGELFF

clone size: NA
D gene: TRBD1
V gene: TRBV5-5
CDR3 length: 17
J gene: TRBJ1-6
CDR3 DNA: TGTGCCAGCAGCGCACAGGGGTCGAGCTCCTATAATTCACCCCTCCACTTT
CDR3 protein: CASSAQGSSSYNSPLHF

clone size: NA
D gene: TRBD1
V gene: TRBV25-1
CDR3 length: 15
J gene: TRBJ1-1
CDR3 DNA: TGTGCCAGCAGTGAGTCACAGGGGCTGAACACTGAAGCTTTCTTT
CDR3 protein: CASSESQGLNTEAFF

clone size: NA
D gene: TRBD1
V gene: TRBV7-9
CDR3 length: 14
J gene: TRBJ1-2
CDR3 DNA: TGTGCCAGCAGCTCCGGGACAGTAGGCCAAAGCTACACCTTC
CDR3 protein: CASSSGTVGQSYTF

clone size: NA
D gene: NA
V gene: TRBV29-1
CDR3 length: 14
J gene: TRBJ1-2
CDR3 DNA: TGCAGCGTTGGGACAGACAATATTAACTATGGCTACACCTTC
CDR3 protein: CSVGTDNINYGYTF

clone size: NA
D gene: NA
V gene: TRBV6-6
CDR3 length: 14
J gene: TRBJ1-6
CDR3 DNA: TGTGCCAGCAGTTCGGGGAATTATAATTCACCCCTCCACTTT
CDR3 protein: CASSSGNYNSPLHF

clone size: NA
D gene: TRBD1
V gene: TRBV7-9
CDR3 length: 17
J gene: TRBJ2-6
CDR3 DNA: TGTTCCAGCACCTATGGGACAGATTTCTCTGGGGCCAACGTCCTGACTTTC
CDR3 protein: CSSTYGTDFSGANVLTF

clone size: once
D gene: TRBD1
V gene: TRBV27
CDR3 length: 13
J gene: TRBJ1-1
CDR3 DNA: TGTGCCAGCAGTTCGGACAGGGCGAGTGAAGCTTTCTTT
CDR3 protein: CASSSDRASEAFF

clone size: once
D gene: TRBD2
V gene: TRBV6-4
CDR3 length: 16
J gene: TRBJ2-1
CDR3 DNA: TGTGCCAGCAGTGACGAAGCGGGAGAGGGGGACAATGAGCAGTTCTTC
CDR3 protein: CASSDEAGEGDNEQFF

clone size: NA
D gene: TRBD1
V gene: TRBV5-5
CDR3 length: 15
J gene: TRBJ1-2
CDR3 DNA: TGTGCCAGCAGACTACCGGGACAGTTCTCGAATGGCTACACCTTC
CDR3 protein: CASRLPGQFSNGYTF

clone size: NA
D gene: TRBD1
V gene: TRBV18
CDR3 length: 14
J gene: TRBJ2-7
CDR3 DNA: TGTGCCAGCTCTGCCGACAGGGTGGTCTACGAGCAGTACTTC
CDR3 protein: CASSADRVVYEQYF

clone size: few
D gene: NA
V gene: TRBV7-9
CDR3 length: 15
J gene: TRBJ2-5
CDR3 DNA: TGTGCCAGCAGCCCCCCCCCTCTACCCCAAGAGACCCAGTACTTC
CDR3 protein: CASSPPPLPQETQYF

clone size: NA
D gene: NA
V gene: TRBV9
CDR3 length: 15
J gene: TRBJ1-2
CDR3 DNA: TGTGCCAGCAGCGTAGTAGGCAGGGGTGTGGGTGGCTACACCTTC
CDR3 protein: CASSVVGRGVGGYTF

clone size: NA
D gene: TRBD1
V gene: TRBV30
CDR3 length: 15
J gene: TRBJ2-1
CDR3 DNA: TGTGCCTGGAGAGGGGGCCTCCTCCCTTACAATGAGCAGTTCTTC
CDR3 protein: CAWRGGLLPYNEQFF

clone size: NA
D gene: TRBD2
V gene: TRBV7-9
CDR3 length: 14
J gene: TRBJ2-5
CDR3 DNA: TGTGCCAGCCTAGTGGGGGGAGGGAAAGAGACCCAGTACTTC
CDR3 protein: CASLVGGGKETQYF

clone size: NA
D gene: TRBD1
V gene: TRBV10-3
CDR3 length: 15
J gene: TRBJ1-4
CDR3 DNA: TGTGCCATCAGTGAGTACAGGGGGGAGAATGAAAAACTGTTTTTT
CDR3 protein: CAISEYRGENEKLFF

clone size: NA
D gene: NA
V gene: TRBV2
CDR3 length: 14
J gene: TRBJ1-4
CDR3 DNA: TGTGCCAGCAGTCGCCCCGGGGGTAATGAAAAACTGTTTTTT
CDR3 protein: CASSRPGGNEKLFF

clone size: NA
D gene: NA
V gene: TRBV18
CDR3 length: 13
J gene: TRBJ2-1
CDR3 DNA: TGTGCCAGCTCACCACAGGAGAGCAATGAGCAGTTCTTC
CDR3 protein: CASSPQESNEQFF

clone size: NA
D gene: TRBD1
V gene: TRBV7-9
CDR3 length: 16
J gene: TRBJ1-4
CDR3 DNA: TGTGCCAGCAGCTTAGGACAGGGAACAACTAATGAAAAACTGTTTTTT
CDR3 protein: CASSLGQGTTNEKLFF

clone size: NA
D gene: TRBD2
V gene: TRBV27
CDR3 length: 19
J gene: TRBJ2-1
CDR3 DNA: TGTGCCAGCAGATCCAGGGGCGGGAGGGCTATCACCCCCTCCAATGAGCAGTTCTTC
CDR3 protein: CASRSRGGRAITPSNEQFF

clone size: NA
D gene: TRBD1
V gene: TRBV9
CDR3 length: 16
J gene: TRBJ2-3
CDR3 DNA: TGTGCCAGCAGCGCGGGACAGGGGTTGATGGGAGATACGCAGTATTTT
CDR3 protein: CASSAGQGLMGDTQYF

clone size: NA
D gene: NA
V gene: TRBV2
CDR3 length: 14
J gene: TRBJ1-2
CDR3 DNA: TGTGCCAGCAGTCCCAGGGGCACCTCCTATGGCTACACCTTC
CDR3 protein: CASSPRGTSYGYTF

clone size: NA
D gene: TRBD1
V gene: TRBV9
CDR3 length: 16
J gene: TRBJ2-2
CDR3 DNA: TGTGCCAGCAGCGTGGGGGACAGGGTGAACACCGGGGAGCTGTTTTTT
CDR3 protein: CASSVGDRVNTGELFF

clone size: NA
D gene: NA
V gene: TRBV6-5
CDR3 length: 16
J gene: TRBJ1-4
CDR3 DNA: TGTGCCAGCAGTTATAGCCCTTCTCCGCTAAATGAAAAACTGTTTTTT
CDR3 protein: CASSYSPSPLNEKLFF

clone size: NA
D gene: NA
V gene: TRBV19
CDR3 length: 18
J gene: TRBJ2-6
CDR3 DNA: TGTGCCAGTAGGCGCCGATCCGGTGGAGGGTCTGGGGCCAACGTCCTGACTTTC
CDR3 protein: CASRRRSGGGSGANVLTF